The 23 T cell receptor beta chains below come from one sample, sequenced in a study of blood T cells in healthy people across ages. Primed by a sample-barcoded 5' primer and a J-beta primer mix, a second PCR proceeded for about 7 to 11 cycles. TCRdb called the 5' RACE reads again in MiXCR, with one record for every CDR3 protein. The table has about 750,000 distinct CDR3 sequences, 53% seen once. The sample was blood. Receptor source: a man at least 80 years old in good health.

The CDR3 protein is CSAKGGGSSGNNEQYF. The CDR3 DNA reads TGCAGTGCTAAGGGAGGGGGGTCTAGCGGGAACAACGAGCAGTACTTC. The rearrangement joins TRBV20-1 to TRBJ2-5; 9 bases are shared with TRBD2. The DNA end favors TRBJ2-7, so the J call may be wrong. This CDR3 contains 16 residues. Germline CDR1 and CDR2: DFQATT and SNEGSKA (reference sequence).

This chain uses TRBV28 with TRBJ2-1; weak D call: TRBD2 (5 bases). Germline CDR1 MDHEN, CDR2 SYDVKM. CDR3 size: 14 residues. The V end was cut by 4 bases, the J end by 7 bases, with 14 bases between. The CDR3 region has the DNA TGTGCCAGCAGTTCCACTAGTGAGGGAAATGAGCAGTTCTTC. Translated, it gives CASSSTSEGNEQFF.

Only a few counts were recorded for this clonotype. V and J are TRBV21-1 and TRBJ2-7; TRBD1 reflects the table's D call only, with no check against the DNA. TRBV21-1 is tagged as a pseudogene. The CDR3 runs to 14 residues. CDR3 nucleotide sequence: TGTGCCAGCAGCAGAGGGGTCCCCTACAATGAGCAGTACTTC. This encodes CASSRGVPYNEQYF.

The chain combines TRBV20-1 with TRBJ1-2; TRBD1 is a possible D gene (6 bases). Germline V lookup: CDR1 DFQATT, CDR2 SNEGSKA (reference sequence). Trimming removed 4 bases from V and 8 bases from J, with 20 bases in between. CDR3 length: 14 residues. The CDR3 DNA reads TGCAGTGCTACGTCCCCCAGGGGAGGTTGGGGCTACACCTTC. Protein sequence: CSATSPRGGWGYTF.

This clonotype was counted a single time. The junction departs from germline at one end; a sequencing error may be responsible. J is TRBJ1-1 and V is TRBV5-1, with D uncertain. Per the germline V gene, CDR1 is SGHRS and CDR2 is YFSETQ. The CDR3 has 12 amino acids. CDR3 in DNA: TGCGCCGGCAGCTGGGGTGTAGGGGAAGCTTTCTTT. It specifies CAGSWGVGEAFF.

The gene calls are TRBV2 and TRBJ2-1, with 11 bases that match TRBD2. The J segment lost 9 bases and the V segment lost 7 bases, leaving 14 bases of the junction unmatched. CDR1 and CDR2 (germline): SNHLY, FYNNEI. CDR3 length: 16 residues. The chain's CDR3 is CASTASLAGVIFEQFF. CDR3 nucleotide sequence: TGTGCCAGCACCGCCTCACTAGCGGGAGTTATATTTGAGCAGTTCTTC.

The CDR3 DNA follows: TGTGCCAGCAGCAAAGTGGGGGGCGGCTATGGCTACACCTTC. It translates to CASSKVGGGYGYTF. V is TRBV21-1 and J is TRBJ1-2; the tabulated D call, TRBD1, remains unverified against the DNA. TRBV21-1 is a pseudogene segment. This CDR3 has 14 residues.

V usage is TRBV20-1 and J usage is TRBJ2-7, with 8 bases aligning to TRBD2. Germline V gene data show CDR1 as DFQATT and CDR2 as SNEGSKA (reference sequence). CDR3 length equals 15 residues. Germline trimming cut 3 bases from V and 2 bases from J; bases unmatched to any gene: 9. Here the CDR3 DNA reads TGCAGTGCTAGGGGGGGACTAGGGGGTCCCTACGAGCAGTACTTC. Protein product: CSARGGLGGPYEQYF.

This clonotype was seen a single time. The rearrangement joins TRBV6-5 to TRBJ1-2, with D maybe TRBD1 (5 bases). The V gene's germline CDR1 is MNHEY and CDR2 SVGAGI. The V end was cut by 3 bases, the J end by 7 bases, with 15 bases between. The length of the CDR3 is 14 residues. The CDR3 here is CASSYIGGSSGYTF. The CDR3 DNA reads as TGTGCCAGCAGTTATATCGGGGGGTCCTCTGGCTACACCTTC.

A few counts support this clonotype. The genes are TRBV25-1 and TRBJ2-5, with 7 bases identical to TRBD2. The tail of the sequence fits TRBJ2-7 better, so the J call may be wrong. The CDR3 contains 15 residues. Germline values: CDR1 MGHDK, CDR2 SYGVNS. The CDR3 region has the DNA TGTGCCAGCAGTGAATATGCTAGCGGTACCTACGAGCAGTACTTC. Its protein product is CASSEYASGTYEQYF.

The chain carries TRBV20-1 and TRBJ2-5; 7 bases are shared with TRBD2. This CDR3 spans 14 amino acids. The germline CDR1 and CDR2 sequences are DFQATT and SNEGSKA (reference sequence). The trim removed 4 bases at V and 5 bases at J, leaving 10 bases unmatched. The CDR3 loop is CSAIGWRERETQYF. Here the CDR3 DNA reads TGCAGTGCTATCGGGTGGCGGGAGCGGGAGACCCAGTACTTC.

V and J are TRBV6-4 and TRBJ1-1; D not resolved. Germline V gene lookup returns CDR1 MRHNA and CDR2 SNTAGT. There are 15 residues in the CDR3. V lost 6 bases and J lost 5, with 19 bases in between. The CDR3 is CASSPGGRPGTEAFF. The CDR3 DNA sequence: TGTGCCAGCAGCCCCGGAGGAAGGCCGGGGACTGAAGCTTTCTTT.

This chain joins TRBV29-1 and TRBJ2-7, with a tentative D call TRBD1 (5 bases). The germline gives CDR1 SQVTM, CDR2 ANQGSEA. The CDR3 runs 13 residues. V was pared by 6 bases and J by 0 bases, with 12 bases between. The CDR3 sequence is CSVKTVFSYEQYF. The CDR3, as DNA: TGCAGCGTGAAGACAGTTTTCTCCTACGAGCAGTACTTC.

The rearrangement uses TRBV29-1 and TRBJ2-1, with TRBD2 matching 11 bases. V lost 0 bases to trimming and J lost 0 bases; unmatched junction nucleotides: 4. This CDR3 contains 17 residues. Germline loops: CDR1 SQVTM, CDR2 ANQGSEA. CDR3 sequence (DNA): TGCAGCGTTGAAGATCTGGGACTAGCGGACTCCTACAATGAGCAGTTCTTC. As protein: CSVEDLGLADSYNEQFF.

This clonotype was seen repeatedly, ten times or more. In nucleotides, the CDR3 is TGCAGCGTTTCAAACAATGAGCAGTTCTTC. This encodes CSVSNNEQFF. J is TRBJ2-1 and V is TRBV29-1; the D is unclear. The CDR3 runs to 10 residues. Per germline, CDR1 SQVTM and CDR2 ANQGSEA. The V end was cut by 5 bases, the J end by 5 bases, with 4 bases between.

The V call is TRBV18, the J call TRBJ2-1, with a tentative D call TRBD1 (5 bases). V shed 2 bases and J shed 6 bases, with 8 bases lying between them. The CDR3 spans 13 residues. Germline lookup yields CDR1 KGHSH and CDR2 LQKENI. CDR3 DNA: TGTGCCAGCTCACCAGCCAGGGTCAATGAGCAGTTCTTC. Its protein product is CASSPARVNEQFF.

This clonotype was seen many times. In nucleotides, the CDR3 is TGCGCCAGCAGCTTGGAGGGCCCCCAGCCCCAGCATTTT. It yields the protein CASSLEGPQPQHF. The chain has TRBV5-1 and TRBJ1-5; D not certain. Per germline, CDR1 SGHRS and CDR2 YFSETQ. Deletions cut 0 bases from V and 7 bases from J, with 8 bases between. The CDR3 covers 13 residues. The complete variable domain, with remaining parts taken from reference TRBV5-1 and TRBJ1-5, reads KAGVTQTPRYLIKTRGQQVTLSCSPISGHRSVSWYQQTPGQGLQFLFEYFSETQRNKGNFPGRFSGRQFSNSRSEMNVSTLELGDSALYLCASSLEGPQPQHFGDGTRLSIL.

The sample holds one count of this clonotype. The CDR3 coding sequence is TGTGCCAGCCATGGGACAGGGGTCTACGAGCAGTACTTC. Translation: CASHGTGVYEQYF. The V call is TRBV27, the J call TRBJ2-7; 10 nucleotides line up with TRBD1. Germline lookup yields CDR1 MNHEY and CDR2 SMNVEV (reference sequence). The CDR3 contains 13 residues. The V gene end was trimmed by 8 bases and the J gene end by 3 bases; junction bases not matched to a gene: 4.

The chain uses TRBV6-2 or TRBV6-3 and TRBJ2-7, with D possibly matching TRBD2 (6 bases). This CDR3 is built from 13 residues. V was clipped by 5 bases and J by 2 bases, with 10 bases between them. Germline V gene data show CDR1 as MNHEY and CDR2 as SVGEGT. This CDR3 reads CASSGPGAYEQYF. DNA of the CDR3: TGTGCCAGCAGTGGGCCGGGAGCCTACGAGCAGTACTTC.

This rearrangement joins TRBV5-1 to TRBJ2-1, with 12 bases matching TRBD2. Germline assignment: CDR1 SGHRS and CDR2 YFSETQ. V dropped 3 bases and J dropped 6; count of bases not matched to a gene: 7. The CDR3 contains 16 residues. The CDR3 is CASSSGLAGPTNEQFF. The CDR3 DNA reads TGCGCCAGCAGCTCTGGACTAGCGGGACCTACCAATGAGCAGTTCTTC.

There are a few counts of this clonotype. The chain joins TRBV6-2 or TRBV6-3 to TRBJ2-7; D is uncertain. The CDR3 contains 11 residues. Trimming shortened V by 4 bases and J by 7 bases, and 8 bases separated the two germline ends. Germline CDR1 and CDR2: MNHEY and SVGEGT. For the CDR3, the DNA is TGTGCCAGCAGTTTCACTGTGGAGCAGTACTTC. It yields the protein CASSFTVEQYF.

The chain carries TRBV7-2 and TRBJ2-7; a possible D gene is TRBD1 (7 bases). Trimming shortened V by 5 bases and J by 2 bases, and 19 bases separated the two germline ends. The CDR3 sequence is 16 residues long. Germline V gene sequence: CDR1 SGHTA, CDR2 FQGNSA. This chain's CDR3 is CASSQPLRRGPYEQYF. The CDR3 DNA sequence: TGTGCCAGCAGCCAACCCCTGAGGAGGGGGCCCTACGAGCAGTACTTC. Full variable domain (rest looked up from reference TRBV7-2 and TRBJ2-7): GAGVSQSPSNKVTEKGKDVELRCDPISGHTALYWYRQSLGQGLEFLIYFQGNSAPDKSGLPSDRFSAERTGGSVSTLTIQRTQQEDSAVYLCASSQPLRRGPYEQYFGPGTRLTVT.

This chain links TRBV4-1 with TRBJ1-1, with unresolved D. This CDR3 has 17 residues. The germline V gene has CDR1 MGHRA and CDR2 YSYEKL. Trimming took off 3 bases at V and 4 bases at J, with 21 bases between the two ends. CDR3 residues: CASSHARAEKVGTEAFF. DNA of the CDR3: TGCGCCAGCAGCCACGCCCGGGCCGAGAAGGTCGGCACTGAAGCTTTCTTT.